The source of this T cell receptor (beta chain) is a study of tumor-infiltrating lymphocytes in primary liver carcinoma. Study observations and caveats: Tumor specimens were characterized by a significantly higher top-250-clone fraction than blood (p = 0.039).

Germline DNA was also extracted, with blood RNA taken from unsorted whole blood. This clonotype came up many times. What it recognizes is unknown. From 450 to 550 ng total RNA, TCR beta cDNA was generated with a primer in the constant region. Amplification in three nested multiplex PCR rounds with slightly modified ARM-PCR gave rise to TCR beta libraries. Researchers ran the first two PCR rounds for 9 to 10 cycles each with TRBV1-TRBV30 forward primers and a C-beta reverse primer. TCRdb recomputed calls from the multiplex PCR reads with MiXCR, one row per CDR3 protein. Of 320,000 or so distinct CDR3 sequences detected, more than 55% appear once; the ten largest clones hold about 9.4%. Germline V CDR1 and CDR2: SGHDT, YYEEEE. This CDR3 region has 15 residues. V lost 2 bases and J lost 0, with 9 bases in between.

The receptor's source is a man aged 40-50 years with primary liver carcinoma and hepatitis B virus infection. The chain is built from TRBV5-6 and TRBJ2-1; D remains unclear. The sequenced material came from peripheral blood. The CDR3 bases are TGTGCCAGCAGCTTAGTCAGTAGCTCCTACAATGAGCAGTTCTTC. Translated, it gives CASSLVSSSYNEQFF.